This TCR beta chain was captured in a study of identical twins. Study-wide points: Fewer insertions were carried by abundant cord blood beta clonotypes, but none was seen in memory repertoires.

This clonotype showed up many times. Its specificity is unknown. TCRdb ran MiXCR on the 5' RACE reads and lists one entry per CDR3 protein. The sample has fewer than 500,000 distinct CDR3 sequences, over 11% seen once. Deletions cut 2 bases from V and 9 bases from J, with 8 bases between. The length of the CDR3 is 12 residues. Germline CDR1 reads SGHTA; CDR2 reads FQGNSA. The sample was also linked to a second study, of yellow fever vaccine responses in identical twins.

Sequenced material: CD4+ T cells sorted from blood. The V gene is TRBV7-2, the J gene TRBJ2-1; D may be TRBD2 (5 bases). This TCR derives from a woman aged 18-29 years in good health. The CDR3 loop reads CASSLFGVEQFF. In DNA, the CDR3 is TGTGCCAGCAGCTTATTCGGGGTTGAGCAGTTCTTC.